This is a list of T cell receptor beta chains from one sample in a study of blood T cell repertoires in COVID-19. Clones were read by immunoSEQ multiplex PCR, and TCRdb kept only the in-frame ones, dropping some. The sample holds about 260,000 clones; around 90% are singletons and the top ten take around 0.7%. Input material: peripheral blood. The receptors here all came from a human donor in a cohort sampled during active COVID-19. CDR3s include the opening cysteine and the closing phenylalanine or tryptophan. Fields, in order: J gene, V gene, CDR3 protein.

j_call: TRBJ1-2; v_call: TRBV4-1; cdr3_aa: CASSQEWEGQGAESYGYTF
j_call: TRBJ1-1; v_call: TRBV6-2/TRBV6-3; cdr3_aa: CASSAPTGGSTEAFF
j_call: TRBJ2-7; v_call: TRBV7-2; cdr3_aa: CASSIQAGGLYEQYF
j_call: TRBJ1-1; v_call: TRBV4-3; cdr3_aa: CASSEGRTGIRTEAFF
j_call: TRBJ1-1; v_call: TRBV9; cdr3_aa: CASSVALTGHPENTEAFF
j_call: TRBJ1-5; v_call: TRBV5-6; cdr3_aa: CASSLGGGWDQPQHF
j_call: TRBJ1-1; v_call: TRBV5-6; cdr3_aa: CASSLGDFYAVPEAFF
j_call: TRBJ2-3; v_call: TRBV6-5; cdr3_aa: CASSYQTGYTDTQYF
j_call: TRBJ1-1; v_call: TRBV29-1; cdr3_aa: CSVVGGIVNTEAFF
j_call: TRBJ2-7; v_call: TRBV3-1/TRBV3-2; cdr3_aa: CASSPGQGSYEQYF
j_call: TRBJ1-5; v_call: TRBV7-2; cdr3_aa: CASSIEAGDQPQHF
j_call: TRBJ2-3; v_call: TRBV7-9; cdr3_aa: CASSEPGTADTQYF
j_call: TRBJ2-5; v_call: TRBV10-3; cdr3_aa: CATTSGQGGETQYF
j_call: TRBJ2-7; v_call: TRBV10-3; cdr3_aa: CAISLAGGSYEQYF
j_call: TRBJ2-7; v_call: TRBV28; cdr3_aa: CASSQDRDEQYF
j_call: TRBJ1-1; v_call: TRBV4-3; cdr3_aa: CASSQAGGTGQGF
j_call: TRBJ2-1; v_call: TRBV24-1; cdr3_aa: CATSDLAAGEGSNEQFF
j_call: TRBJ1-1; v_call: TRBV6-2/TRBV6-3; cdr3_aa: CASSTGHRGGKNTEAFF
j_call: TRBJ1-1; v_call: TRBV6-2/TRBV6-3; cdr3_aa: CASSYSGGTEAFF